Below, 5 T cell receptor beta chains from the same sample are listed, as sequenced in a study of OX40 agonist ivuxolimab in advanced cancers. Only in-frame clones appear in the TCRdb table, and some are missing; sequencing was by immunoSEQ multiplex PCR. The sample shows 30,000 to 45,000 clones, around 80% of them seen only once. The source was CD4+ or CD8+ T cells sorted from blood, collected in a trial of the OX40 agonist ivuxolimab. Receptors were obtained from an adult with an advanced solid tumor such as melanoma, head and neck, liver or kidney cancer.

J is TRBJ2-5 and V is TRBV6-6; D not certain. Germline CDR1 reads MNHNY; CDR2 reads SVGAGI (reference sequence). The CDR3 has 13 amino acids. V dropped 5 bases and J dropped 2 bases, with 9 bases sitting between them. CDR3 protein: CASSPRQQETQYF. The CDR3 bases are TGTGCCAGCAGTCCCCGCCAGCAAGAGACCCAGTACTTC.

The V gene is TRBV7-9, the J gene TRBJ2-1; unclear D gene. V lost 5 bases, J lost 9 bases, and 8 bases lay in between. This CDR3 has 11 residues. Germline-derived CDR1 and CDR2 are SEHNR and FQNEAQ (reference sequence). CDR3 coding DNA: TGTGCCAGCAGCCTCGTAGGTGAGCAGTTCTTC. Translation gives CASSLVGEQFF.

V is TRBV5-6 and J is TRBJ2-2; 12 positions agree with TRBD1. The CDR3 runs 17 residues. In germline, CDR1 is SGHDT, CDR2 YYEEEE. The J segment lost 5 bases and the V segment lost 1 base, leaving 6 bases of the junction unmatched. Here the CDR3 reads CASSLRGTGGFTGELFF. CDR3 nucleotide sequence: TGTGCCAGCAGCTTGCGCGGGACAGGGGGCTTTACCGGGGAGCTGTTTTTT.

In this sample, this clone turned up a few times. The gene calls are TRBV6-1 and TRBJ2-3; 7 bases are shared with TRBD2. V shed 8 bases, J shed 3 bases, and the junction held 8 bases outside the gene matches. CDR1 is MNHNS and CDR2 is SASEGT in the germline V gene. The CDR3 runs to 14 residues. The CDR3 nucleotides read TGTGCCAGCGAACTAGCGCCGGAGACAGATACGCAGTATTTT. Amino acids: CASELAPETDTQYF.

The V call is TRBV5-1, the J call TRBJ2-7; TRBD1 matches 8 bases. The germline CDR1 and CDR2 sequences are SGHRS and YFSETQ. There are 14 residues in the CDR3. Unmatched junction bases numbered 8, after V lost 3 bases and J lost 6 bases. This CDR3 reads CASSWSRGHGEQYF. The CDR3 nucleotides read TGCGCCAGCAGCTGGAGCAGGGGGCACGGCGAGCAGTACTTC. Full variable domain (rest looked up from reference TRBV5-1 and TRBJ2-7): KAGVTQTPRYLIKTRGQQVTLSCSPISGHRSVSWYQQTPGQGLQFLFEYFSETQRNKGNFPGRFSGRQFSNSRSEMNVSTLELGDSALYLCASSWSRGHGEQYFGPGTRLTVT.